This T cell receptor (beta chain) was documented in a study of T cells in Graves' hyperthyroidism and ophthalmopathy. Amplified TCR beta CDR3 regions derived from RNA transcripts. During a first-round RT-PCR of the TCR CDR3, the HTBI primer set was used. TCRdb re-called the multiplex PCR reads through MiXCR, storing one row per CDR3 protein. The sample yields roughly 35,000 distinct CDR3 sequences, about 52% seen once. The diagnostic basis comprised clinical symptoms, serum thyroxine and TRAb, thyroid ultrasound and orbital computed tomography. Trimming took 0 bases from V and 8 from J, leaving 10 bases between them. The CDR3 loop spans 13 amino acids. The germline V gene encodes CDR1 LNHNV and CDR2 YYDKDF (reference sequence).

Sequencing was performed on blood. The chain employs TRBV15 and TRBJ2-5; no clear D. The receptor was derived from a woman in her thirties or forties with Graves' ophthalmopathy. CDR3 loop: CATSRDKGVTQYF. The CDR3 DNA follows: TGTGCCACCAGCAGAGATAAAGGAGTAACCCAGTACTTC.